Listed here is a single T cell receptor (beta chain). This record belongs to a study of cytomegalovirus exposure and HLA in healthy donors. The germline CDR1 and CDR2 sequences are KGHSH and LQKENI. V lost 3 bases, J lost 6 bases, and 9 bases lay in between. CDR3 length: 13 amino acids. Primers for the PCR totalled 60 Vbeta and 13 Jbeta. Produced via immunoSEQ multiplex PCR; TCRdb's table is partial and in-frame only. This sample's table reports approximately 140,000 clones. The chain links TRBV18 to TRBJ1-5; D is unresolved. The sequence came from a young woman in good health and CMV-seronegative. Material: PBMCs. The DNA of the CDR3 is TGTGCCAGCTCACCCGGAGGCGGTCAGCCCCAGCATTTT. Translation gives CASSPGGGQPQHF.